This T cell receptor beta chain was sequenced for a study of identical twins. The study's findings and limits: Twin pairs had excess sharing that was weaker in beta out-of-frame sequences. Invariant populations such as MAIT and iNKT cells could partly muddle zero-insertion analyses. In monozygotic twins, models underestimated the sharing of out-of-frame TCR alpha.

In germline, CDR1 is SGHRS, CDR2 YFSETQ. Trimming stripped 4 bases from V and 4 bases from J, with 21 bases between. The CDR3 has 18 amino acids. TCRdb used MiXCR to reprocess the 5' RACE reads, holding one entry per CDR3 protein. This sample carries 350,000 to 450,000 distinct CDR3 sequences, 15% to 20% of them seen once, and the ten largest clones take more than 10%. With regard to this clonotype: The antigen remains undetermined.

The chain carries TRBV5-1 and TRBJ2-6; possibly TRBD2 for D (5 bases). Sequencing was carried out using naive T cells sorted from blood. This receptor was identified in a man aged 50-60 years in good health. The CDR3 coding sequence is TGCGCCAGCAGCCCAGAAGCCAGACCCTGGGAGGGGGCCAACGTCCTGACTTTC. Translation gives CASSPEARPWEGANVLTF.